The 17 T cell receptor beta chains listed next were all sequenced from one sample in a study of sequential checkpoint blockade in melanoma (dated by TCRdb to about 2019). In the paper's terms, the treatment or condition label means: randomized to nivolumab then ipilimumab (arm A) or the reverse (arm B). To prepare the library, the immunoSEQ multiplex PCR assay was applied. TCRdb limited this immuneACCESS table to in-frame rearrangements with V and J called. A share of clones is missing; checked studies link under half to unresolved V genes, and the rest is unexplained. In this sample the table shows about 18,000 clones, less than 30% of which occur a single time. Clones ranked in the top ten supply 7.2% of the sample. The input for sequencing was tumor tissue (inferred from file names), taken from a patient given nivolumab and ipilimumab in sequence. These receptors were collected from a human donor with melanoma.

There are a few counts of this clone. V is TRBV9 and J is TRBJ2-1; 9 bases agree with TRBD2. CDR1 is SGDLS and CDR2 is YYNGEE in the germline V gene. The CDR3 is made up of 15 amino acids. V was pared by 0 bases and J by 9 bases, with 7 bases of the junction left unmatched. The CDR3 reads CASSVGGGANGEQFF. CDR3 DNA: TGTGCCAGCAGCGTAGGCGGGGGGGCGAATGGTGAGCAGTTCTTC.

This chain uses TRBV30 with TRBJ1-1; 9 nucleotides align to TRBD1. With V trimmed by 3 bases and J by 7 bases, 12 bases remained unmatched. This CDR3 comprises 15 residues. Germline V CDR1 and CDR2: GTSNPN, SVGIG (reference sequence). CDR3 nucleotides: TGTGCCTGGAGCAAAGGAACAGGGGGCTTTGGTGAAGCTTTCTTT. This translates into CAWSKGTGGFGEAFF.

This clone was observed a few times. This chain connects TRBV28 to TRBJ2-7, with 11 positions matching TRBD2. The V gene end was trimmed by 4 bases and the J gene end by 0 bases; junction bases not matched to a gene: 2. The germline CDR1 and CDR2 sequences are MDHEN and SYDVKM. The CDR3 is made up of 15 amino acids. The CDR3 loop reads CASSYSGRDSYEQYF. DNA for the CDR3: TGTGCCAGCAGTTATAGCGGGAGGGACTCCTACGAGCAGTACTTC.

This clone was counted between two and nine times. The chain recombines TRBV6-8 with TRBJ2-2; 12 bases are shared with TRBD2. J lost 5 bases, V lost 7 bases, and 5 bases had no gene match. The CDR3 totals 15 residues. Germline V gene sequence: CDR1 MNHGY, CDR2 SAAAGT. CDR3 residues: CASTRLAGDTGELFF. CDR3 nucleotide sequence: TGTGCCAGCACTCGACTAGCGGGGGATACCGGGGAGCTGTTTTTT.

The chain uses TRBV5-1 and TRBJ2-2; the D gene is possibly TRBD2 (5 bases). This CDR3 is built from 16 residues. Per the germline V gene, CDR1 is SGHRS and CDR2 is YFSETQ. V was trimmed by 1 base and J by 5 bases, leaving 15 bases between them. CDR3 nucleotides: TGCGCCAGCAGCTTGTTGCTAGCTGTCCCGACCGGGGAGCTGTTTTTT. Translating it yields CASSLLLAVPTGELFF.

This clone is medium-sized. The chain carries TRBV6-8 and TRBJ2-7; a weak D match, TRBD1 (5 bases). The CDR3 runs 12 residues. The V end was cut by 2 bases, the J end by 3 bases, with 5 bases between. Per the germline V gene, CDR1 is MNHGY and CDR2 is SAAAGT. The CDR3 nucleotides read TGTGCCAGCAGTTACGACAGCTACGAGCAGTACTTC. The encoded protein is CASSYDSYEQYF.

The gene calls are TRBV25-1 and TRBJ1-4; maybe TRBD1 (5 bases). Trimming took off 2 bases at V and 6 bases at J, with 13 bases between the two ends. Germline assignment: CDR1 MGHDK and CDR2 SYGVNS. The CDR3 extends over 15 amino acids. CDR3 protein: CASSERGSVYEKLFF. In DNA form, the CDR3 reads TGTGCCAGCAGTGAAAGGGGTTCGGTGTATGAAAAACTGTTTTTT.

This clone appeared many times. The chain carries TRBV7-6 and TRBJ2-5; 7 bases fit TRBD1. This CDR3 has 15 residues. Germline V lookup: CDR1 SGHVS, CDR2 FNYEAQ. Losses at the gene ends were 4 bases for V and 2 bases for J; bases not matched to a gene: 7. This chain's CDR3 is CASSSWTGGQETQYF. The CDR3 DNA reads TGTGCCAGCAGCTCCTGGACAGGCGGGCAAGAGACCCAGTACTTC.

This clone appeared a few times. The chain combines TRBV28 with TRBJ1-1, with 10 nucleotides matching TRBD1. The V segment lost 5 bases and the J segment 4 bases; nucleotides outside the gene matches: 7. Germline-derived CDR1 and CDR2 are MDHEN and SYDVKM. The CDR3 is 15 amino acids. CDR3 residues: CASSEPGQGFTEAFF. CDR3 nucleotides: TGTGCCAGCAGTGAACCGGGACAGGGGTTCACTGAAGCTTTCTTT.

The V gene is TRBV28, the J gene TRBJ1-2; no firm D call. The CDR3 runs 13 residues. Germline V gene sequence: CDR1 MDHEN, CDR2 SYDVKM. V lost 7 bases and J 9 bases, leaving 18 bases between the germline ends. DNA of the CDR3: TGTGCCAGCAAGGGCACACTCTTCAACCGCTACACCTTC. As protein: CASKGTLFNRYTF.

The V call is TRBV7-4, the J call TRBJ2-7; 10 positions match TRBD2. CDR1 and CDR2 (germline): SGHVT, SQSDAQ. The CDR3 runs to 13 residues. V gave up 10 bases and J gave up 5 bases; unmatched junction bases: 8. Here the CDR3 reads CAIQAGGRDEQYF. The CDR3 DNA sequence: TGTGCCATCCAAGCGGGAGGGAGAGACGAGCAGTACTTC.

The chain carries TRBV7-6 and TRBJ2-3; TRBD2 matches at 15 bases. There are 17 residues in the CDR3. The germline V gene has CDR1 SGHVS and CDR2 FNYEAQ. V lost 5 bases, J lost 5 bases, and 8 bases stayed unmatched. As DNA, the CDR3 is TGTGCCAGCAGCACAGGACTAGCGGGGGGGCAGGGAGATACGCAGTATTTT. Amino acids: CASSTGLAGGQGDTQYF.

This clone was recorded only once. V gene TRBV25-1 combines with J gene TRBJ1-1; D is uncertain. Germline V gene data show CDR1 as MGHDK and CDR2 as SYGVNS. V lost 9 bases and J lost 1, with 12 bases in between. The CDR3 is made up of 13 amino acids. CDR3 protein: CASSEPPNTEAFF. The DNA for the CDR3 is TGTGCCAGTTCAGAGCCCCCGAACACTGAAGCTTTCTTT.

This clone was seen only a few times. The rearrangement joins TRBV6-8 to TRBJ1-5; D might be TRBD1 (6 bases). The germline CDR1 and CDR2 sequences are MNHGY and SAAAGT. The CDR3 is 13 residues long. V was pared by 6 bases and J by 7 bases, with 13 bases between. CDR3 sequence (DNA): TGTGCCAGCAGACAGGGTGTAGGGCAGCCCCAGCATTTT. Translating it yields CASRQGVGQPQHF.

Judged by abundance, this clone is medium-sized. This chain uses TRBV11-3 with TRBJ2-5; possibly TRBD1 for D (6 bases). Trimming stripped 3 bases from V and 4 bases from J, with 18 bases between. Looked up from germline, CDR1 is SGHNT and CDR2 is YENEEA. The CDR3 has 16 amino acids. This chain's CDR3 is CASSLYRDVVGETQYF. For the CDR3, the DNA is TGTGCCAGCAGCTTGTACAGGGACGTGGTAGGAGAGACCCAGTACTTC. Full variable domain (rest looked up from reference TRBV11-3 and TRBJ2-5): EAGVVQSPRYKIIEKKQPVAFWCNPISGHNTLYWYLQNLGQGPELLIRYENEEAVDDSQLPKDRFSAERLKGVDSTLKIQPAELGDSAVYLCASSLYRDVVGETQYFGPGTRLLVL.

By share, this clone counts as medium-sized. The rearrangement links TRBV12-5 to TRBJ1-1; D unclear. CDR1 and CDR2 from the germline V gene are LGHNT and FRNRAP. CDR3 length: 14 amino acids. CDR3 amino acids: CASGNSNMNTEAFF. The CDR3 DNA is TGTGCCAGCGGAAACAGTAATATGAACACTGAAGCTTTCTTT.

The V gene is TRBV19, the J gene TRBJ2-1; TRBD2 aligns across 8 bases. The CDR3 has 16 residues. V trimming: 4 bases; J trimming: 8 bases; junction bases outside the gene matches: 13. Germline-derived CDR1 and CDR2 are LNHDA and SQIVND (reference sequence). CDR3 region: CASSSPRGLESDEQFF. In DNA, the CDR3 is TGTGCCAGTAGTAGCCCCCGGGGACTAGAGAGTGATGAGCAGTTCTTC. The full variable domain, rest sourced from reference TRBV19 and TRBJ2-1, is DGGITQSPKYLFRKEGQNVTLSCEQNLNHDAMYWYRQDPGQGLRLIYYSQIVNDFQKGDIAEGYSVSREKKESFPLTVTSAQKNPTAFYLCASSSPRGLESDEQFFGPGTRLTVL.